This T cell receptor beta chain derives from a study of T cells in localized non-small cell lung cancer. Notes on the study in general: Heterogeneity stays possible, as sequencing covered only one tumor region. Uninvolved adjacent lung had the highest recorded T cell clonality, with tumor below it. Median detection of top 100 tumor clones in adjacent lung was around 57 clones. In the blood, greater T cell density corresponded to longer overall survival.

Concerning this clone itself: Its antigen is unidentified.

V was cut by 1 base and J by 1 base, with 5 bases left in between. Per the germline V gene, CDR1 is MGHRA and CDR2 is YSYEKL. The CDR3 totals 14 residues. Some clones are missing from TCRdb's copy, which holds only in-frame ones; the method was immunoSEQ multiplex PCR. Among tens of thousands of clones listed, more than 90% were seen once. The chain uses TRBV4-1 and TRBJ1-5; D is undetermined. Material: peripheral blood, obtained before any cancer treatment. This TCR was recovered from an older female donor with stage I lung adenocarcinoma. CDR3 protein: CASSQGLSNQPQHF. CDR3 DNA sequence: TGCGCCAGCAGCCAAGGGTTGAGCAATCAGCCCCAGCATTTT.